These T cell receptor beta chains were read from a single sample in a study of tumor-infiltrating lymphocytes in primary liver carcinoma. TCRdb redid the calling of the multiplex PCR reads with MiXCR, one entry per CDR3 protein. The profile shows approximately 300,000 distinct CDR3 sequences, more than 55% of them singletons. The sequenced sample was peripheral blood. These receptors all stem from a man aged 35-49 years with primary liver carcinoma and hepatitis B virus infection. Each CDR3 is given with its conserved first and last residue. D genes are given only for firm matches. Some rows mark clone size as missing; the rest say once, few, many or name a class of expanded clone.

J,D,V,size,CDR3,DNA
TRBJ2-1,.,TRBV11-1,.,CASSDSSSSRNEQFF,TGTGCTAGCAGCGACTCTAGCTCATCCCGCAATGAGCAGTTCTTC
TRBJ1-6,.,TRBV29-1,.,CSVHEGREGSPLHF,TGCAGCGTCCATGAGGGGAGGGAAGGATCACCCCTCCACTTT
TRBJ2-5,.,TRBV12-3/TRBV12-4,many,CASSLRSKETQYF,TGTGCCAGCAGTTTACGCTCAAAAGAGACCCAGTACTTC
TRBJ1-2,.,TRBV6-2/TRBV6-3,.,CASSLDNPYGYTF,TGTGCCAGCAGTTTGGATAACCCGTATGGTTACACCTTC
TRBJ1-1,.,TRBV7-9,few,CASSLSLGFTEAFF,TGTGCCAGCAGCTTATCTCTAGGGTTTACTGAAGCTTTCTTT
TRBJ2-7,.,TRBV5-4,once,CAISSPSGHYEQYF,TGTGCCATCAGCTCGCCGTCCGGACATTACGAGCAGTACTTC
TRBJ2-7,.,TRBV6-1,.,CASSLARLSYEQYF,TGTGCCAGCAGTTTAGCGAGATTATCCTACGAGCAGTACTTC
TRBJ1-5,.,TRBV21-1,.,CASPCGTAYQPQHF,TGTGCCAGCCCCTGCGGGACAGCTTATCAGCCCCAGCATTTT
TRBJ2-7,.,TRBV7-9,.,CASSLDPREQYF,TGTGCCAGCAGCTTAGACCCGCGAGAGCAGTACTTC
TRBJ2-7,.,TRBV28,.,CASSSQRDRSSPYEQYF,TGTGCCAGCAGTTCGCAAAGGGACCGATCCTCCCCCTACGAGCAGTACTTC
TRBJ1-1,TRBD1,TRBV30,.,CAWRGDRVNTEAFF,TGTGCCTGGAGGGGGGACAGGGTGAACACTGAAGCTTTCTTT
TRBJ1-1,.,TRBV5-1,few,CASSLAGRRDTEAFF,TGCGCCAGCAGCTTGGCCGGAAGGAGGGATACTGAAGCTTTCTTT
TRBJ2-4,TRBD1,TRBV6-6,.,CASSYGDRRLSAKNIQYF,TGTGCCAGCAGTTACGGGGACAGGAGGCTATCAGCCAAAAACATTCAGTACTTC
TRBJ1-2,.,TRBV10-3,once,CAISDDSSYGYTF,TGTGCCATCAGTGATGACTCCAGCTATGGCTACACCTTC
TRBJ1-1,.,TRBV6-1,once,CASSVEAGTEAFF,TGTGCCAGCAGTGTCGAGGCGGGCACTGAAGCTTTCTTT
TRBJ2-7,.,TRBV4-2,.,CASSQDLTESYEQYF,TGTGCCAGCAGCCAAGATTTAACGGAGTCCTACGAGCAGTACTTC
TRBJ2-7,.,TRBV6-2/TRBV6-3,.,CASSYSGRVDSYEQYF,TGTGCTAGCAGTTACTCCGGACGGGTGGACTCCTACGAGCAGTACTTC
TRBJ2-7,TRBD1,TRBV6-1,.,CAGSLHLDRPYEQYF,TGTGCCGGCAGTCTACACCTGGACAGGCCCTACGAGCAGTACTTC
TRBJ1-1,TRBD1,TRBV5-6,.,CASSSQAGGKTEAFF,TGTGCCAGCAGCTCTCAGGCAGGGGGAAAAACTGAAGCTTTCTTT
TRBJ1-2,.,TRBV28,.,CASSLLMGSRDSKYGYTF,TGTGCCAGCAGTTTATTGATGGGCAGTCGGGACTCAAAATATGGCTACACCTTC
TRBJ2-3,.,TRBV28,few,CASSLPGVDTQYF,TGTGCCAGCAGCCTCCCCGGAGTCGATACGCAGTATTTT
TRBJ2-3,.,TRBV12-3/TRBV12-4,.,CASSLGGPDTHYF,TGTGCCAGCAGTTTGGGGGGACCAGATACGCACTATTTT
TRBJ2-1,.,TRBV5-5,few,CASSLKNEQFF,TGTGCCAGCAGCTTAAAGAATGAGCAGTTCTTC
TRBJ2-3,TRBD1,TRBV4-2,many,CASSQDLRTGGPNTQYF,TGTGCCAGCAGCCAAGATCTAAGGACAGGGGGTCCAAATACGCAGTATTTT
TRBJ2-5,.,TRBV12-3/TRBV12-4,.,CVSSFGDQGIF,TGTGTCAGCAGTTTCGGAGATCAAGGTATCTTC
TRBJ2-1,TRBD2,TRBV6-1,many,CAGKPGTKNNEQFF,TGTGCCGGCAAGCCCGGGACTAAGAACAATGAGCAGTTCTTC
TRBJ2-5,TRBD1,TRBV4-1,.,CASSPQGLMYQETQYF,TGCGCCAGCAGCCCACAGGGGCTCATGTACCAAGAGACCCAGTACTTC
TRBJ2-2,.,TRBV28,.,CASSLLRRLGGELFF,TGTGCCAGCAGTTTGTTAAGGCGGTTGGGCGGGGAGCTGTTTTTT
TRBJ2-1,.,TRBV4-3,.,CTSSLGLDNEQFF,TGCACCAGCAGCCTCGGATTGGACAATGAGCAGTTCTTC
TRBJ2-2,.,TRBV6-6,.,CASSSTLFGRDTGELSF,TGTGCCAGCAGTTCGACCCTTTTTGGGAGGGACACCGGGGAGCTGTCTTTT